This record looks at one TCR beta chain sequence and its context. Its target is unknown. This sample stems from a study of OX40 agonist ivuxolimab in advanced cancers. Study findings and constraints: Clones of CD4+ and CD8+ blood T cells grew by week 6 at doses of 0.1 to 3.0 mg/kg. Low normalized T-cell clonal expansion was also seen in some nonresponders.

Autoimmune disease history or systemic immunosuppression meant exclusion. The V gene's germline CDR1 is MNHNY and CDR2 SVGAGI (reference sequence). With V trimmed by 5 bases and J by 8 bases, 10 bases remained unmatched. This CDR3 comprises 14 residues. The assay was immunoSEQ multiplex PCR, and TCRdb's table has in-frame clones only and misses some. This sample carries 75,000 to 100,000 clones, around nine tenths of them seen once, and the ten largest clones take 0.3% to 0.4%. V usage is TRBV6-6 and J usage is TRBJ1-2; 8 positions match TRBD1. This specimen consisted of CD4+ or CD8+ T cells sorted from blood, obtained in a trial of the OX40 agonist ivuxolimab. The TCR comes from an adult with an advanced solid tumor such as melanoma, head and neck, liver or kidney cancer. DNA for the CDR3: TGTGCCAGCAGTACCGGGACAGGCGCCCGGGGCTACACCTTC. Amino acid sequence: CASSTGTGARGYTF.